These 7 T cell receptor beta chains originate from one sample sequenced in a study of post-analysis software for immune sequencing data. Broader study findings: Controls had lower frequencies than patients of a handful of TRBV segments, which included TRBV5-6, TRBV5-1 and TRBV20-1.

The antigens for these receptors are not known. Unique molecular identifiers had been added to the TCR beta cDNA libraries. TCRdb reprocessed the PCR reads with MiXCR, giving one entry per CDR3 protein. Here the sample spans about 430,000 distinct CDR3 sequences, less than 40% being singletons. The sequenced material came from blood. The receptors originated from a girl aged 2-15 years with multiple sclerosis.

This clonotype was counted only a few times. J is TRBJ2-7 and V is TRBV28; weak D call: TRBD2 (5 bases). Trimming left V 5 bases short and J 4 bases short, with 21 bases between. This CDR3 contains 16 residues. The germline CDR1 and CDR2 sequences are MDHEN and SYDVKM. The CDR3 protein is CASSPGTYRDLYEQYF. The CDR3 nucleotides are TGTGCCAGCAGTCCCGGAACATACCGGGATTTATACGAGCAGTACTTC.

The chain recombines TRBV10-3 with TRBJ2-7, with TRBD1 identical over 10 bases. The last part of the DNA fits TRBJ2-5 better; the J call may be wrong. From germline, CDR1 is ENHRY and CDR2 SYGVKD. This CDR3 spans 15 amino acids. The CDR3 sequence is CAISDLTGGSETQYF. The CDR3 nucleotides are TGTGCCATCAGTGATTTGACAGGGGGCTCGGAGACCCAGTACTTC.

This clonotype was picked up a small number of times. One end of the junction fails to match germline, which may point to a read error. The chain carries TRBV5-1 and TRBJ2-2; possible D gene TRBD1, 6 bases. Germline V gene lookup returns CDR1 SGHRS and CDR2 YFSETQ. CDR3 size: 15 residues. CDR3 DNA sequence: TGCGCCAGCAGTTGGCGCACTTGGGACACCAGGGAGCTGTTTTTT. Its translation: CASSWRTWDTRELFF.

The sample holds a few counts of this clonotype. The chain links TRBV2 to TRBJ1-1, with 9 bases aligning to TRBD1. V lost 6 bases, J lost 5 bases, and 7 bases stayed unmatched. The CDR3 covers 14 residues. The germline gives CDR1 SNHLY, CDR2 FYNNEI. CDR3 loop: CASRETGGRTEAFF. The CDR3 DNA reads TGTGCCAGCAGAGAGACAGGGGGTAGGACTGAAGCTTTCTTT.

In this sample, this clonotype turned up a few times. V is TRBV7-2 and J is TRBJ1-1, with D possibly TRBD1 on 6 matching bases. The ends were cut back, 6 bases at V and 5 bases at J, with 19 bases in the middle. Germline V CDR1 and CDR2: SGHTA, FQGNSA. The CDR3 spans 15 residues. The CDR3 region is CASRTPGHRGTEAFF. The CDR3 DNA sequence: TGTGCCAGCAGAACCCCGGGACACCGAGGAACTGAAGCTTTCTTT.

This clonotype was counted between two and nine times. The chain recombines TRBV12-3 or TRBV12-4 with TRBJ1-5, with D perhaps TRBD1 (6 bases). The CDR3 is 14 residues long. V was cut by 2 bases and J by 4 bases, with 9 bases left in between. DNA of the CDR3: TGTGCCAGCAGTTTAACAGGGCAAAATCAGCCCCAGCATTTT. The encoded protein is CASSLTGQNQPQHF.

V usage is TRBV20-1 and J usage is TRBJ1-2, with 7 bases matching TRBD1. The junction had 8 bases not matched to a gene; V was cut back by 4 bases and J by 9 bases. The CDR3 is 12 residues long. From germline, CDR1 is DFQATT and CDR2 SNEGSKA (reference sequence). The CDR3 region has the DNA TGCAGTGCTACCTACCGGACAGGACGCTACACCTTC. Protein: CSATYRTGRYTF.